A selection of T cell receptor beta chains follows, all from one sample in a study of blood T cells in healthy people across ages. One entry per CDR3 protein, called by TCRdb with MiXCR from the 5' RACE reads. Here the sample spans 580,000 or so distinct CDR3 sequences, around 48% being singletons. The sequenced sample was blood. The source is a man aged 80 or over in good health. CDR3s include the opening cysteine and the closing phenylalanine or tryptophan. D genes are given only for firm matches. Only part of the rows carry a size: once, few, many, or a class if the clone is expanded.

J: TRBJ1-6; D: NA; size: NA; V: TRBV27; CDR3: CASSFGARGSPLHF; DNA: TGTGCCAGCAGTTTTGGAGCCCGGGGTTCACCCCTCCACTTT
J: TRBJ2-3; D: TRBD2; size: few; V: TRBV7-9; CDR3: CASSLAGREADTQYF; DNA: TGTGCCAGCAGCTTAGCCGGGAGGGAGGCAGATACGCAGTATTTT
J: TRBJ2-1; D: NA; size: few; V: TRBV5-6; CDR3: CASSLADSVQFF; DNA: TGTGCCAGCAGCTTGGCGGATAGTGTGCAGTTCTTC
J: TRBJ1-5; D: NA; size: NA; V: TRBV20-1; CDR3: CSASAFPSNQPQHF; DNA: TGCAGTGCTAGTGCTTTCCCCAGCAATCAGCCCCAGCATTTT
J: TRBJ1-1; D: TRBD1; size: NA; V: TRBV7-2; CDR3: CASSLVATGSAFF; DNA: TGTGCCAGCAGCTTAGTGGCGACAGGGAGCGCTTTCTTT
J: TRBJ2-3; D: TRBD2; size: NA; V: TRBV15; CDR3: CATSRGGLAGGPDTQYF; DNA: TGTGCCACCAGCAGAGGGGGACTAGCGGGAGGTCCAGATACGCAGTATTTT
J: TRBJ2-6; D: NA; size: NA; V: TRBV10-3; CDR3: CAISESEGTGANVLTF; DNA: TGTGCCATCAGTGAGTCTGAAGGCACTGGGGCCAACGTCCTGACTTTC
J: TRBJ1-6; D: NA; size: NA; V: TRBV25-1; CDR3: CASTWSGSDSPLHF; DNA: TGTGCCAGCACCTGGTCGGGGTCGGATTCACCCCTCCACTTT
J: TRBJ2-5; D: NA; size: few; V: TRBV10-2; CDR3: CATGGTVETQYF; DNA: TGCGCCACCGGAGGGACCGTAGAGACCCAGTACTTC
J: TRBJ2-1; D: TRBD2; size: NA; V: TRBV20-1; CDR3: CSAIAGGPRDEQFF; DNA: TGCAGTGCTATAGCGGGAGGGCCAAGGGATGAGCAGTTCTTC
J: TRBJ1-5; D: NA; size: NA; V: TRBV6-1; CDR3: CASSGIGNQPQHF; DNA: TGTGCCAGCAGTGGAATTGGGAATCAGCCCCAGCATTTT
J: TRBJ1-5; D: NA; size: NA; V: TRBV21-1; CDR3: CASSKGVRPQHF; DNA: TGTGCCAGCAGCAAAGGCGTCCGGCCCCAGCATTTT
J: TRBJ2-3; D: NA; size: NA; V: TRBV20-1; CDR3: CSARLPGDTQYF; DNA: TGCAGTGCCCGTCTACCGGGGGATACGCAGTATTTT
J: TRBJ2-3; D: TRBD2; size: NA; V: TRBV6-5; CDR3: CASSYRVAGSADTQYF; DNA: TGTGCCAGCAGTTACCGGGTAGCGGGATCGGCAGATACGCAGTATTTT
J: TRBJ2-1; D: TRBD1; size: NA; V: TRBV4-2; CDR3: CASSQTRQGALLNEQFF; DNA: TGTGCCAGCAGCCAAACACGACAGGGAGCGCTCCTCAATGAGCAGTTCTTC
J: TRBJ1-2; D: NA; size: NA; V: TRBV27; CDR3: CASSLKGWDGYTF; DNA: TGTGCCAGCAGTTTAAAGGGTTGGGATGGCTACACCTTC
J: TRBJ2-5; D: NA; size: NA; V: TRBV7-2; CDR3: CASSFGSRETQYF; DNA: TGTGCCAGCAGCTTTGGGTCCCGAGAGACCCAGTACTTC
J: TRBJ2-7; D: NA; size: NA; V: TRBV7-9; CDR3: CASSPGQAGSYEQYF; DNA: TGTGCCAGCAGCCCCGGACAGGCGGGATCCTACGAGCAGTACTTC
J: TRBJ1-5; D: NA; size: few; V: TRBV10-3; CDR3: CAISQGSGNQPQHF; DNA: TGTGCCATCAGCCAGGGATCCGGCAATCAGCCCCAGCATTTT
J: TRBJ2-3; D: TRBD2; size: NA; V: TRBV14; CDR3: CASRPGGVDTQYF; DNA: TGTGCCAGCAGACCGGGGGGGGTCGATACGCAGTATTTT
J: TRBJ2-3; D: TRBD2; size: few; V: TRBV20-1; CDR3: CSALGLVSTDTQYF; DNA: TGCAGTGCACTGGGACTAGTTAGCACAGATACGCAGTATTTT
J: TRBJ2-5; D: NA; size: few; V: TRBV6-5; CDR3: CASSYDSEETQYF; DNA: TGTGCCAGCAGTTACGACAGCGAAGAGACCCAGTACTTC
J: TRBJ1-5; D: NA; size: few; V: TRBV20-1; CDR3: CSARGFSNQPQHF; DNA: TGCAGTGCTCGGGGATTTAGCAATCAGCCCCAGCATTTT
J: TRBJ2-3; D: NA; size: few; V: TRBV4-3; CDR3: CASSSGPGGTQYF; DNA: TGCGCCAGCAGCTCCGGTCCGGGTGGTACGCAGTATTTT
J: TRBJ2-3; D: TRBD2; size: NA; V: TRBV4-3; CDR3: CASSQASTSASDTQYF; DNA: TGCGCCAGCAGCCAAGCTTCAACTAGCGCGTCAGATACGCAGTATTTT
J: TRBJ2-3; D: NA; size: NA; V: TRBV29-1; CDR3: CSVEPGSTDTQYF; DNA: TGCAGCGTTGAACCGGGAAGCACAGATACGCAGTATTTT
J: TRBJ2-7; D: NA; size: NA; V: TRBV7-9; CDR3: CASSLEGSRFYEQYF; DNA: TGTGCCAGCAGCTTAGAGGGATCCCGATTCTACGAGCAGTACTTC
J: TRBJ2-7; D: TRBD1; size: NA; V: TRBV28; CDR3: CASGALTGSYEQYF; DNA: TGTGCCAGTGGGGCCTTGACAGGGTCCTACGAGCAGTACTTC
J: TRBJ1-1; D: TRBD1; size: NA; V: TRBV6-5; CDR3: CASSGQGAVITEAFF; DNA: TGTGCCAGCAGCGGACAGGGCGCGGTAATCACTGAAGCTTTCTTT
J: TRBJ1-2; D: TRBD1; size: few; V: TRBV6-6; CDR3: CASSTGQSRGWSGYTF; DNA: TGTGCCAGCAGTACGGGACAGTCTAGGGGGTGGAGCGGCTACACCTTC
J: TRBJ1-1; D: NA; size: few; V: TRBV27; CDR3: CASSLLLENTEAFF; DNA: TGTGCCAGCAGTTTATTGTTGGAGAACACTGAAGCTTTCTTT